This TCR beta chain came from a study of cytomegalovirus exposure and HLA in healthy donors. The CDR3 spans 14 residues. Germline V gene lookup returns CDR1 ENHRY and CDR2 SYGVKD. J gave up 3 bases and V 5 bases, and 5 bases lay outside the gene matches. A multiplex PCR was run with 60 Vbeta primers and 13 Jbeta primers. TCRdb's copy holds only in-frame clones and misses some; the assay was immunoSEQ multiplex PCR. This repertoire shows approximately 160,000 clones, 82% found once; its top ten account for about 1.6%. V and J are TRBV10-3 and TRBJ2-5; 8 bases agree with TRBD1. The receptor comes from a girl aged 10-17 years in good health and CMV-seropositive. The sequenced material came from PBMCs. As DNA, the CDR3 is TGTGCCATCAGTCCGGGACAGGTGAAAGAGACCCAGTACTTC. Its protein is CAISPGQVKETQYF.